The rows below give T cell receptor beta chains drawn from one sample of a study of control samples from healthy donors and cancer patients. Generated by immunoSEQ multiplex PCR, the TCRdb table keeps only in-frame clones and is missing some. The profile shows roughly 150,000 clones, about 94% of them singletons. Sequencing input: blood. All receptors derive from a woman aged 25 to 45 in good health. Both conserved end residues are part of each CDR3. The D gene is left open where the match is weak. Size values are once, few and many counts, or a class for expanded clones, and some rows have none.

clone size: NA
V gene: TRBV11-2
D gene: TRBD1
J gene: TRBJ1-1
CDR3 protein: CASSGLKGQATFEAFF
CDR3 DNA: TGTGCCAGCAGCGGTTTGAAGGGACAGGCTACGTTCGAAGCTTTCTTT

clone size: NA
V gene: TRBV27
D gene: TRBD1
J gene: TRBJ1-1
CDR3 protein: CASSFATGVATEAFF
CDR3 DNA: TGTGCCAGCAGTTTCGCGACAGGGGTTGCCACTGAAGCTTTCTTT

clone size: once
V gene: TRBV30
D gene: NA
J gene: TRBJ1-1
CDR3 protein: CAWLRGINTEAFF
CDR3 DNA: TGTGCCTGGTTAAGGGGGATAAACACTGAAGCTTTCTTT

clone size: once
V gene: TRBV27
D gene: NA
J gene: TRBJ2-1
CDR3 protein: CASSRWGTDEYNEQFF
CDR3 DNA: TGTGCCAGCAGTCGGTGGGGGACGGACGAGTACAATGAGCAGTTCTTC

clone size: NA
V gene: TRBV4-1
D gene: TRBD1
J gene: TRBJ2-5
CDR3 protein: CASSQLQGAGETQYF
CDR3 DNA: TGCGCCAGCAGCCAGTTACAGGGGGCTGGGGAGACCCAGTACTTC

clone size: NA
V gene: TRBV2
D gene: NA
J gene: TRBJ1-2
CDR3 protein: CASIPARLSGGYTF
CDR3 DNA: TGTGCCAGCATCCCGGCTCGACTCAGCGGTGGCTACACCTTC

clone size: NA
V gene: TRBV2
D gene: TRBD2
J gene: TRBJ2-1
CDR3 protein: CASRPDHSGSYNEQFF
CDR3 DNA: TGTGCCAGCAGGCCAGATCATAGCGGGAGCTACAATGAGCAGTTCTTC

clone size: NA
V gene: TRBV4-1
D gene: NA
J gene: TRBJ1-4
CDR3 protein: CASSQEGGTATNEKLFF
CDR3 DNA: TGCGCCAGCAGCCAAGAGGGGGGTACTGCAACTAATGAAAAACTGTTTTTT

clone size: NA
V gene: TRBV3-1/TRBV3-2
D gene: TRBD1
J gene: TRBJ2-1
CDR3 protein: CASSQVDRVAEQFF
CDR3 DNA: TGTGCCAGCAGCCAGGTGGACAGGGTGGCTGAGCAGTTCTTC

clone size: NA
V gene: TRBV18
D gene: TRBD2
J gene: TRBJ2-5
CDR3 protein: CASSPGSGTLGETQYF
CDR3 DNA: TGTGCCAGCTCACCGGGTAGCGGGACCTTGGGTGAGACCCAGTACTTC

clone size: NA
V gene: TRBV30
D gene: NA
J gene: TRBJ2-6
CDR3 protein: CAWSVFGQSSGANVLTF
CDR3 DNA: TGTGCCTGGAGTGTATTCGGACAGAGCTCTGGGGCCAACGTCCTGACTTTC

clone size: NA
V gene: TRBV18
D gene: NA
J gene: TRBJ2-5
CDR3 protein: CASSPGWQTQYF
CDR3 DNA: TGTGCCAGCTCACCGGGGTGGCAGACCCAGTACTTC

clone size: NA
V gene: TRBV7-2
D gene: TRBD1
J gene: TRBJ2-2
CDR3 protein: CASSVPGQGAKDTGELFF
CDR3 DNA: TGTGCCAGCAGCGTACCGGGACAGGGGGCAAAGGACACCGGGGAGCTGTTTTTT

clone size: NA
V gene: TRBV4-1
D gene: NA
J gene: TRBJ2-7
CDR3 protein: CASSLPGDYEQYF
CDR3 DNA: TGCGCCAGCAGCCTTCCGGGTGACTACGAGCAGTACTTC

clone size: NA
V gene: TRBV4-2
D gene: NA
J gene: TRBJ1-2
CDR3 protein: CASSHPQAPEAYGYTF
CDR3 DNA: TGTGCCAGCAGCCACCCACAGGCCCCGGAGGCCTATGGCTACACCTTC

clone size: NA
V gene: TRBV5-5
D gene: NA
J gene: TRBJ2-6
CDR3 protein: CASRAGGSGANVLTF
CDR3 DNA: TGTGCCAGCAGGGCAGGAGGGTCTGGGGCCAACGTCCTGACTTTC

clone size: NA
V gene: TRBV19
D gene: TRBD1
J gene: TRBJ1-4
CDR3 protein: CASSMNRGEKLFF
CDR3 DNA: TGTGCCAGTAGTATGAACAGGGGGGAAAAACTGTTTTTT

clone size: once
V gene: TRBV7-2
D gene: NA
J gene: TRBJ2-3
CDR3 protein: CASSPTDYLGTQYF
CDR3 DNA: TGTGCCAGCAGTCCTACGGACTATCTCGGTACGCAGTATTTT

clone size: NA
V gene: TRBV4-1
D gene: NA
J gene: TRBJ1-6
CDR3 protein: CASSQDRRGVGNSPLHF
CDR3 DNA: TGCGCCAGCAGCCAAGATCGTCGGGGGGTAGGTAATTCACCCCTCCACTTT

clone size: NA
V gene: TRBV29-1
D gene: TRBD2
J gene: TRBJ2-7
CDR3 protein: CSALLAGGYEQYF
CDR3 DNA: TGCAGCGCCCTTCTAGCGGGAGGCTACGAGCAGTACTTC

clone size: NA
V gene: TRBV18
D gene: TRBD1
J gene: TRBJ2-7
CDR3 protein: CASSPGTGTLEQYF
CDR3 DNA: TGTGCCAGCTCACCAGGGACAGGGACGCTCGAGCAGTACTTC

clone size: NA
V gene: TRBV11-3
D gene: NA
J gene: TRBJ2-3
CDR3 protein: CASSLPGLPDTQYF
CDR3 DNA: TGTGCCAGCAGCTTACCGGGACTCCCAGATACGCAGTATTTT

clone size: NA
V gene: TRBV10-3
D gene: TRBD2
J gene: TRBJ2-3
CDR3 protein: CAIRGGLAESTDTQYF
CDR3 DNA: TGTGCCATCAGGGGAGGACTAGCGGAAAGCACAGATACGCAGTATTTT

clone size: NA
V gene: TRBV19
D gene: NA
J gene: TRBJ1-5
CDR3 protein: CASSEGGYSNQPQHF
CDR3 DNA: TGTGCCAGTAGTGAGGGAGGCTATTCCAATCAGCCCCAGCATTTT

clone size: few
V gene: TRBV2
D gene: NA
J gene: TRBJ1-2
CDR3 protein: CASSEASWGYTF
CDR3 DNA: TGTGCCAGCAGTGAAGCCTCATGGGGCTACACCTTC

clone size: NA
V gene: TRBV10-3
D gene: NA
J gene: TRBJ1-6
CDR3 protein: CAISESWVDSPLHF
CDR3 DNA: TGTGCCATCAGTGAGTCTTGGGTAGATTCACCCCTCCACTTT

clone size: NA
V gene: TRBV6-5
D gene: NA
J gene: TRBJ2-3
CDR3 protein: CASSYELSTDTQYF
CDR3 DNA: TGTGCCAGCAGTTACGAACTTAGCACAGATACGCAGTATTTT

clone size: NA
V gene: TRBV28
D gene: NA
J gene: TRBJ1-2
CDR3 protein: CASGRGDYGYTF
CDR3 DNA: TGTGCCAGCGGTAGGGGGGACTATGGCTACACCTTC

clone size: once
V gene: TRBV5-1
D gene: TRBD1
J gene: TRBJ1-2
CDR3 protein: CASSSTGGAGYTF
CDR3 DNA: TGCGCCAGCAGCTCGACAGGGGGCGCTGGCTACACCTTC

clone size: NA
V gene: TRBV7-9
D gene: NA
J gene: TRBJ2-7
CDR3 protein: CASRGAQDSEKVYEQYF
CDR3 DNA: TGTGCCAGCAGGGGGGCCCAGGACAGCGAGAAAGTCTACGAGCAGTACTTC

clone size: NA
V gene: TRBV27
D gene: NA
J gene: TRBJ1-1
CDR3 protein: CASSLRWDTEAFF
CDR3 DNA: TGTGCCAGCAGTTTAAGGTGGGACACTGAAGCTTTCTTT

clone size: NA
V gene: TRBV18
D gene: TRBD2
J gene: TRBJ2-1
CDR3 protein: CASSLQGLAGVDEQFF
CDR3 DNA: TGTGCCAGCTCCCTACAGGGACTAGCGGGAGTGGATGAGCAGTTCTTC

clone size: NA
V gene: TRBV7-2
D gene: TRBD2
J gene: TRBJ2-1
CDR3 protein: CASSLLEGLAGGEQFF
CDR3 DNA: TGTGCCAGCAGCTTACTGGAGGGACTAGCGGGAGGTGAGCAGTTCTTC

clone size: NA
V gene: TRBV21-1
D gene: NA
J gene: TRBJ2-4
CDR3 protein: CASRTSGRAEIAKNIQYF
CDR3 DNA: TGTGCCAGCAGGACTAGCGGGAGGGCCGAGATAGCCAAAAACATTCAGTACTTC

clone size: NA
V gene: TRBV18
D gene: NA
J gene: TRBJ1-5
CDR3 protein: CASSPGGNQPQHF
CDR3 DNA: TGTGCCAGCTCACCAGGGGGCAATCAGCCCCAGCATTTT

clone size: NA
V gene: TRBV11-3
D gene: TRBD1
J gene: TRBJ1-3
CDR3 protein: CASQGAGNTIYF
CDR3 DNA: TGTGCCAGCCAGGGGGCTGGAAACACCATATATTTT

clone size: NA
V gene: TRBV9
D gene: TRBD1
J gene: TRBJ1-4
CDR3 protein: CASSVNPGQGNEKLFF
CDR3 DNA: TGTGCCAGCAGCGTAAATCCGGGACAGGGGAATGAAAAACTGTTTTTT

clone size: NA
V gene: TRBV5-1
D gene: TRBD2
J gene: TRBJ2-1
CDR3 protein: CASSTGTSGYNEQFF
CDR3 DNA: TGCGCCAGCAGCACCGGGACTAGCGGTTACAATGAGCAGTTCTTC

clone size: NA
V gene: TRBV19
D gene: NA
J gene: TRBJ2-1
CDR3 protein: CASSLTGFGLNNEQFF
CDR3 DNA: TGTGCCAGTAGTTTAACAGGCTTCGGGTTGAACAATGAGCAGTTCTTC

clone size: NA
V gene: TRBV19
D gene: TRBD2
J gene: TRBJ2-1
CDR3 protein: CASSTLAGGPDEQFF
CDR3 DNA: TGTGCCAGTAGTACCCTAGCGGGAGGGCCCGATGAGCAGTTCTTC